The 22 T cell receptor beta chains below all came from one sample that was sequenced in a study of blood T cells in healthy people across ages. Primed by a sample-barcoded 5' primer and a J-beta primer mix, a second PCR proceeded for roughly 7 to 11 cycles. TCRdb recomputed calls from the 5' RACE reads with MiXCR, one row per CDR3 protein. Seen here are roughly 500,000 distinct CDR3 sequences, about 26% observed once, and the top ten hold about 18%. The source material was blood. Every receptor here comes from a woman in her 70s in good health.

The J gene is TRBJ2-1, the V gene TRBV6-6; D is unclear. CDR1 MNHNY and CDR2 SVGAGI come from the germline V gene (reference sequence). V gave up 2 bases and J gave up 5 bases, with 10 bases separating them. The CDR3 is 14 residues long. The CDR3 coding sequence is TGTGCCAGCAGTTACGTGGACCGAGACAATGAGCAGTTCTTC. This sequence encodes CASSYVDRDNEQFF.

V gene TRBV3-1 combines with J gene TRBJ1-4; no clear D. This CDR3 contains 15 residues. Trimming left V 8 bases short and J 5 bases short, with 18 bases between. Looked up from germline, CDR1 is LGHDT and CDR2 is YNNKEL (reference sequence). CDR3 bases: TGTGCCAGCTCCCCCCTAGGCGGTTCCAATGAAAAACTGTTTTTT. Encoded protein: CASSPLGGSNEKLFF.

This clonotype has just a few counts. This chain's CDR3 is CASPSQGYYGYTF. The CDR3 DNA sequence: TGTGCCAGCCCCTCACAGGGCTACTATGGCTACACCTTC. This rearrangement joins TRBV7-3 to TRBJ1-2; a weak D match, TRBD1 (6 bases). V lost 8 bases and J 3 bases, leaving 13 bases between the germline ends. Per germline, CDR1 SGHTA and CDR2 FQGTGA. CDR3 length equals 13 residues.

This clonotype was seen more than once but under ten times. The chain has TRBV15 and TRBJ2-7; D is ambiguous. The J call may not be correct, given that the DNA end is closer to TRBJ2-5. The CDR3 has 15 amino acids. Germline V gene lookup returns CDR1 LNHNV and CDR2 YYDKDF (reference sequence). The CDR3 reads CATSRDVKTQETQYF. CDR3 sequence (DNA): TGTGCCACCAGCAGAGATGTGAAGACTCAAGAGACCCAGTACTTC.

This clonotype was seen only a few times. CDR3 sequence: CASSPPQGAEQFF. CDR3 DNA: TGTGCCAGCAGCCCGCCCCAGGGGGCCGAGCAGTTCTTC. The chain uses TRBV4-2 and TRBJ2-1; 8 bases are shared with TRBD1. This CDR3 spans 13 amino acids. The V segment lost 4 bases and the J segment 10 bases; nucleotides outside the gene matches: 6. Germline V gene lookup returns CDR1 LGHNA and CDR2 YNFKEQ.

For the CDR3, the DNA is TGTGCCAGCTCACCCACAGGGGCCCAAGAGACCCAGTACTTC. It specifies CASSPTGAQETQYF. This rearrangement joins TRBV18 to TRBJ2-5; TRBD1 aligns across 7 bases. CDR1 is KGHSH, CDR2 LQKENI, per germline. The CDR3 loop spans 14 amino acids. V lost 3 bases, J lost 1 base, and 2 bases stayed unmatched.

The sample holds a few counts of this clonotype. At one end, the junction sequence differs from germline, possibly due to a read error. This sequence joins TRBV10-3 and TRBJ2-1; D gene uncertain. From germline, CDR1 is ENHRY and CDR2 SYGVKD. The CDR3 runs 13 residues. The CDR3 protein is CAIRDDSSNEQFF. In nucleotides, the CDR3 is TGTGCCATCAGAGACGATTCCTCCAATGAGCAGTTCTTC.

As for this clonotype: The junction departs from the called germline gene at one end, perhaps through a read error. The chain has TRBV4-3 and TRBJ2-2; maybe TRBD2 (6 bases). CDR3 length equals 17 residues. The germline V gene has CDR1 LGHNA and CDR2 YSLEER. The CDR3 here is CASSQEGGATNTGELFF. For the CDR3, the DNA is TGCGCCAGCAGTCAAGAAGGAGGGGCGACGAACACCGGGGAGCTGTTTTTT.

V gene TRBV29-1 combines with J gene TRBJ2-3; 10 bases line up with TRBD2. CDR3 length: 12 amino acids. The germline gives CDR1 SQVTM, CDR2 ANQGSEA. The V and J ends lost 7 bases and 3 bases, in that order; junction bases with no gene match: 1. CDR3 nucleotides: TGCAGCGCTAGCGGGGGAACAGATACGCAGTATTTT. Amino acid sequence: CSASGGTDTQYF.

This clonotype was seen a handful of times. The chain links TRBV4-2 to TRBJ2-5, with D unclear. The better agreement between TRBJ2-1 and the DNA end casts doubt on the J call. This CDR3 has 17 amino acids. The V gene's germline CDR1 is LGHNA and CDR2 YNFKEQ. CDR3 sequence (DNA): TGTGCCAGCAGCCAAGAAGGCTGGACCCCCAGTATCATCGAGCAGTTCTTC. It codes for CASSQEGWTPSIIEQFF.

The CDR3 DNA sequence: TGTGCCAGCAGCTGGGACAGGGGGTGGTCACCCCTCCACTTT. This sequence encodes CASSWDRGWSPLHF. The chain employs TRBV5-5 and TRBJ1-6, with TRBD1 identical over 11 bases. Germline loops: CDR1 SGHKS, CDR2 YYEKEE (reference sequence). Trimming took 3 bases from V and 10 from J; bases not matched to a gene: 3. This CDR3 has 14 amino acids.

The chain uses TRBV20-1 and TRBJ1-2; D possibly corresponds to TRBD1 (5 bases). Germline-derived CDR1 and CDR2 are DFQATT and SNEGSKA (reference sequence). The V gene lost 3 bases and the J gene lost 4 bases, with 15 bases spanning the gap. The CDR3 runs 14 residues. As DNA, the CDR3 is TGCAGTGCTAGGGCACCCAGGGTTATCTATGGCTACACCTTC. Translating it yields CSARAPRVIYGYTF.

This chain uses TRBV5-6 with TRBJ1-1, with D unresolved. CDR3 length: 13 amino acids. Trimming took 1 base from V and 4 from J, leaving 8 bases between them. The germline V gene encodes CDR1 SGHDT and CDR2 YYEEEE. CDR3: CASSLRESTEAFF. In DNA form, the CDR3 reads TGTGCCAGCAGCTTGAGGGAAAGCACTGAAGCTTTCTTT.

A few counts support this clonotype. V and J are TRBV20-1 and TRBJ2-5, with 7 bases identical to TRBD2. V trimming: 5 bases; J trimming: 1 base; junction bases outside the gene matches: 7. Germline V gene sequence: CDR1 DFQATT, CDR2 SNEGSKA (reference sequence). CDR3 length: 14 residues. The CDR3 here is CSARIPGGQETQYF. Written as DNA, the CDR3 is TGCAGTGCTCGTATCCCGGGGGGCCAAGAGACCCAGTACTTC.

This clonotype came up a few times. This chain connects TRBV9 to TRBJ2-5; perhaps TRBD2 as D (5 bases). Trimming pared 0 bases from V and 5 bases from J, leaving 8 bases between. The CDR3 length is 13 residues. CDR1 and CDR2 (germline): SGDLS, YYNGEE. The CDR3 DNA is TGTGCCAGCAGCGTAGTACTAGGGGAGACCCAGTACTTC. Protein: CASSVVLGETQYF.

Concerning this clonotype itself: Mismatch with germline at one junction end may stem from a read error. The chain recombines TRBV3-1 with TRBJ2-1; possible D gene TRBD2, 5 bases. Germline-derived CDR1 and CDR2 are LGHDT and YNNKEL (reference sequence). The CDR3 length is 13 residues. CDR3 in amino acids: CASSRGPRETQHF. The CDR3 DNA is TGTGCCAGCAGCCGCGGACCAAGGGAGACCCAGCACTTC.

The V call is TRBV12-5, the J call TRBJ1-1, with D possibly being TRBD1 (6 bases). CDR3 length: 14 residues. Looked up from germline, CDR1 is LGHNT and CDR2 is FRNRAP. Deletions cut 5 bases from V and 1 base from J, with 11 bases between. For the CDR3, the DNA is TGTGCTAGTGGTCCGGGACAACCGAACACTGAAGCTTTCTTT. It is translated as CASGPGQPNTEAFF. Together with reference TRBV12-5 and TRBJ1-1, the CDR3 gives the full variable domain: DARVTQTPRHKVTEMGQEVTMRCQPILGHNTVFWYRQTMMQGLELLAYFRNRAPLDDSGMPKDRFSAEMPDATLATLKIQPSEPRDSAVYFCASGPGQPNTEAFFGQGTRLTVV.

Worth noting for this clonotype: A junction boundary mismatches the germline segment, possibly from a read error. The V call is TRBV7-8, the J call TRBJ2-7; 8 nucleotides line up with TRBD2. This CDR3 spans 13 amino acids. Germline CDR1 reads SGHVS; CDR2 reads FQNEAQ. CDR3 sequence reads: CASNLGLAGEQYF. In nucleotides, the CDR3 is TGTGCCAGCAACTTAGGACTAGCCGGCGAGCAGTACTTC.

This clonotype has a count of ten or more. This sequence joins TRBV7-9 and TRBJ2-5, with D perhaps TRBD2 (6 bases). Trimming took off 5 bases at V and 2 bases at J, with 15 bases between the two ends. This CDR3 contains 15 residues. Germline CDR1 SEHNR, CDR2 FQNEAQ (reference sequence). The DNA for the CDR3 is TGTGCCAGCAGCCCCCTCGGGACTCCTCAAGAGACCCAGTACTTC. Its protein product is CASSPLGTPQETQYF.

The CDR3: CASTESGGIAKNIQYF. CDR3 nucleotide sequence: TGTGCCAGCACCGAAAGTGGGGGAATAGCCAAAAACATTCAGTACTTC. J is TRBJ2-4 and V is TRBV12-3 or TRBV12-4; D tentatively fits TRBD1 or TRBD2 (5 bases each). This CDR3 is built from 16 residues. V was shortened by 7 bases and J by 0 bases, with 16 bases between the two germline ends.

This clonotype has a handful of counts. V usage is TRBV12-3 or TRBV12-4 and J usage is TRBJ2-1; D is undetermined. This CDR3 is 16 amino acids long. The V end lost 8 bases, the J end lost 5 bases, and 22 bases lay between the germline ends. The CDR3 is CASGRSGPSPDNEQFF. The CDR3 DNA follows: TGTGCCAGCGGCCGATCCGGGCCTTCACCCGACAATGAGCAGTTCTTC.

V and J are TRBV7-8 and TRBJ1-1; possible D gene TRBD1, 5 bases. CDR3 size: 14 residues. From germline, CDR1 is SGHVS and CDR2 FQNEAQ. Trimming shortened V by 3 bases and J by 0 bases, and 8 bases separated the two germline ends. CDR3 sequence: CASSFRQMNTEAFF. CDR3 nucleotide sequence: TGTGCCAGCAGCTTTCGACAGATGAACACTGAAGCTTTCTTT.